Below, 26 T cell receptor beta chains from the same sample are listed, as sequenced in a study of cytotoxic CD8 clonotypes in ibrutinib-treated CLL. Profiled with immunoSEQ multiplex PCR; TCRdb holds only in-frame clones, not every one. Among about 160,000 clones listed, approximately 77% were seen once. Source: PBMCs, taken after 12 months of ibrutinib treatment. These receptor sequences come from a human donor with chronic lymphocytic leukemia.

The J gene is TRBJ2-5, the V gene TRBV5-4; 9 bases map to TRBD2. The germline gives CDR1 SGHNT, CDR2 YYREEE (reference sequence). The CDR3 is made up of 15 amino acids. J gave up 4 bases and V 2 bases, and 6 bases lay outside the gene matches. CDR3 protein: CASSFLSGSTETQYF. In DNA, the CDR3 is TGTGCCAGCAGCTTCCTTAGCGGGAGTACAGAGACCCAGTACTTC.

This clone was seen repeatedly, ten times or more. The chain carries TRBV7-2 and TRBJ1-2, with 7 bases that match TRBD1. The CDR3 runs 13 residues. J lost 8 bases, V lost 5 bases, and 8 bases had no gene match. CDR1 and CDR2 (germline): SGHTA, FQGNSA. CDR3 amino acids: CASSTDRVGGYTF. The CDR3 DNA is TGTGCCAGCAGCACTGACAGGGTGGGCGGCTACACCTTC.

The chain carries TRBV7-3 and TRBJ2-1; 15 positions match TRBD2. Germline V gene sequence: CDR1 SGHTA, CDR2 FQGTGA. CDR3 length: 16 residues. Germline trimming cut 5 bases from V and 5 bases from J; bases unmatched to any gene: 4. The CDR3 DNA reads as TGTGCCAGCAGCCTGGGACTAGCGGGGGGAAACAATGAGCAGTTCTTC. Its translation: CASSLGLAGGNNEQFF.

CDR3 DNA sequence: TGTGCCAGCTCACCATCGAACACTGAAGCTTTCTTT. This translates into CASSPSNTEAFF. This chain connects TRBV18 to TRBJ1-1; no firm D call. This CDR3 comprises 12 residues. Germline V gene lookup returns CDR1 KGHSH and CDR2 LQKENI. Trimming removed 2 bases from V and 1 base from J, with 2 bases in between. Together with reference TRBV18 and TRBJ1-1, the CDR3 gives the full variable domain: NAGVMQNPRHLVRRRGQEARLRCSPMKGHSHVYWYRQLPEEGLKFMVYLQKENIIDESGMPKERFSAEFPKEGPSILRIQQVVRGDSAAYFCASSPSNTEAFFGQGTRLTVV.

The CDR3 sequence: CASSLEWFQPNTGNTIYF. For the CDR3, the DNA is TGTGCCAGCAGCTTAGAATGGTTCCAGCCGAACACTGGAAACACCATATATTTT. This rearrangement joins TRBV7-9 to TRBJ1-3; D remains unclear. The germline CDR1 and CDR2 sequences are SEHNR and FQNEAQ (reference sequence). The CDR3 consists of 18 residues. V was cut by 1 base and J by 2 bases, with 18 bases left in between. Complete variable domain (other parts from reference TRBV7-9 and TRBJ1-3): DTGVSQNPRHKITKRGQNVTFRCDPISEHNRLYWYRQTLGQGPEFLTYFQNEAQLEKSRLLSDRFSAERPKGSFSTLEIQRTEQGDSAMYLCASSLEWFQPNTGNTIYFGEGSWLTVV.

Only one count was recorded for this clone. V is TRBV2 and J is TRBJ2-4; the D gene is possibly TRBD1 (6 bases). The ends were cut back, 9 bases at V and 0 bases at J, with 12 bases in the middle. The CDR3 length is 14 residues. Germline loops: CDR1 SNHLY, CDR2 FYNNEI. CDR3: CASRTAEAKNIQYF. The CDR3 coding sequence is TGTGCCAGTAGGACAGCGGAAGCCAAAAACATTCAGTACTTC.

The chain links TRBV30 to TRBJ1-2; TRBD1 matches 7 bases. CDR1 and CDR2 (germline): GTSNPN, SVGIG (reference sequence). CDR3 length: 13 residues. Trimming removed 2 bases from V and 3 bases from J; junction bases left unmatched: 3. The CDR3 nucleotides read TGTGCCTGGAGTAGACAGGGAGACTATGGCTACACCTTC. It translates to CAWSRQGDYGYTF.

The chain joins TRBV28 to TRBJ2-5; D is possibly TRBD2 (5 bases). The CDR3 totals 15 residues. The V end was cut by 6 bases, the J end by 6 bases, with 20 bases between. CDR1 and CDR2 (germline): MDHEN, SYDVKM. Here the CDR3 reads CASRGLDTLRKTQYF. The CDR3 DNA reads TGTGCCAGCAGAGGACTGGATACACTAAGGAAGACCCAGTACTTC. Combining the CDR3 with reference TRBV28 and TRBJ2-5 gives the whole variable domain DVKVTQSSRYLVKRTGEKVFLECVQDMDHENMFWYRQDPGLGLRLIYFSYDVKMKEKGDIPEGYSVSREKKERFSLILESASTNQTSMYLCASRGLDTLRKTQYFGPGTRLLVL.

CDR3 protein: CASSYPRGGTQYF. CDR3 in DNA: TGTGCCAGCAGTTACCCCCGGGGGGGTACGCAGTATTTT. This sequence joins TRBV6-5 and TRBJ2-3; 8 nucleotides align to TRBD2. Germline lookup yields CDR1 MNHEY and CDR2 SVGAGI. The trim removed 2 bases at V and 8 bases at J, leaving 3 bases unmatched. The CDR3 is 13 residues long.

The chain employs TRBV19 and TRBJ2-7; D gene uncertain. Germline CDR1 is LNHDA and CDR2 is SQIVND (reference sequence). Trimming took off 3 bases at V and 3 bases at J, with 9 bases between the two ends. The CDR3 runs 13 residues. The CDR3 here is CASSMNRNYEQYF. The CDR3 coding sequence is TGTGCCAGTAGTATGAACAGAAACTACGAGCAGTACTTC.

The rearrangement links TRBV10-1 to TRBJ1-4; possible D gene TRBD1, 5 bases. Trimming cost V 8 bases and J 8 bases, with 18 bases left between them. This CDR3 is 14 amino acids long. Germline CDR1 WNHNN, CDR2 SYGVQD (reference sequence). The CDR3 DNA reads TGCGCCAGCTTGGGGGTACAAATTAGAGAAAAACTGTTTTTT. Encoded protein: CASLGVQIREKLFF.

The CDR3 coding sequence is TGCGCCAGCAGCTTCTTTCGGAGGGAGGGCCCGGGCTCCTACAATGAGCAGTTCTTC. Translating gives CASSFFRREGPGSYNEQFF. The genes are TRBV5-1 and TRBJ2-1, with 7 positions matching TRBD2. Trimming removed 2 bases from V and 0 bases from J; junction bases left unmatched: 14. Germline V gene data show CDR1 as SGHRS and CDR2 as YFSETQ. CDR3 size: 19 residues.

This chain joins TRBV5-4 and TRBJ2-5; 9 nucleotides agree with TRBD2. J was trimmed by 7 bases and V by 0 bases; bases with no gene match: 16. Germline V lookup: CDR1 SGHNT, CDR2 YYREEE (reference sequence). The CDR3 runs 18 residues. Here the CDR3 DNA reads TGTGCCAGCAGCTTGGTTCGCGGGAGGGCCTCTGGGGAGAGGACCCAGTACTTC. Its protein is CASSLVRGRASGERTQYF.

This clone was detected only once. The V and J genes are TRBV5-5 and TRBJ2-3; D may be TRBD1 (6 bases). The CDR3 loop spans 16 amino acids. Germline CDR1 is SGHKS and CDR2 is YYEKEE (reference sequence). The V end lost 4 bases, the J end lost 6 bases, and 21 bases lay between the germline ends. The CDR3 coding sequence is TGTGCCAGCAGCCCAGGGGTTGGGGACCGGGTTGATACGCAGTATTTT. This codes for CASSPGVGDRVDTQYF.

The V call is TRBV5-1, the J call TRBJ1-4; no firm D call. This CDR3 has 16 amino acids. V gave up 4 bases and J gave up 1 base, with 14 bases separating them. Germline V gene data show CDR1 as SGHRS and CDR2 as YFSETQ. The CDR3 spells CASSKEGPRTNEKLFF. The CDR3 DNA reads TGCGCCAGCAGCAAGGAAGGACCCAGAACTAATGAAAAACTGTTTTTT.

The chain couples TRBV9 to TRBJ2-2, with 9 bases identical to TRBD1. Per the germline V gene, CDR1 is SGDLS and CDR2 is YYNGEE. Unmatched junction bases numbered 4, after V lost 2 bases and J lost 5 bases. The CDR3 consists of 15 residues. The CDR3 DNA is TGTGCCAGCAGCGTTTTACAGGGGGCAACCGGGGAGCTGTTTTTT. This sequence encodes CASSVLQGATGELFF.

The chain is built from TRBV5-6 and TRBJ2-7, with 8 nucleotides matching TRBD1. Germline V gene sequence: CDR1 SGHDT, CDR2 YYEEEE. Unmatched junction bases numbered 3, after V lost 4 bases and J lost 0 bases. The CDR3 sequence is 14 residues long. CDR3: CASSRTGNSYEQYF. The CDR3 DNA reads TGTGCCAGCAGCCGGACAGGGAACTCCTACGAGCAGTACTTC.

This chain links TRBV6-1 with TRBJ2-5; perhaps TRBD2 as D (6 bases). The CDR3 contains 15 residues. In germline, CDR1 is MNHNS, CDR2 SASEGT. Trimming took off 6 bases at V and 5 bases at J, with 19 bases between the two ends. The CDR3, as DNA: TGTGCCAGCAGCTGGGGGGTGGCCGGCGCGGAGACCCAGTACTTC. This codes for CASSWGVAGAETQYF.

This chain connects TRBV13 to TRBJ1-5; D is ambiguous. The CDR3 loop spans 13 amino acids. Germline V gene data show CDR1 as PRHDT and CDR2 as FYEKMQ (reference sequence). V lost 5 bases and J 6 bases, leaving 11 bases between the germline ends. The CDR3, as DNA: TGTGCCAGCAGCCCTAAAAGGAGTCAGCCCCAGCATTTT. This translates into CASSPKRSQPQHF.

This chain joins TRBV30 and TRBJ2-6; D is ambiguous. This CDR3 has 16 amino acids. Germline V CDR1 and CDR2: GTSNPN, SVGIG (reference sequence). With 1 base removed from V and 0 bases from J, the gap between germline ends came to 10 bases. The CDR3 nucleotides are TGTGCCTGGAGTGACCTGACACCCTCTGGGGCCAACGTCCTGACTTTC. It encodes CAWSDLTPSGANVLTF.

This clone has more than one count but fewer than ten. V and J are TRBV2 and TRBJ2-7, with TRBD1 identical over 10 bases. This CDR3 is 14 amino acids long. CDR1 and CDR2 from the germline V gene are SNHLY and FYNNEI. The junction had 7 bases not matched to a gene; V was cut back by 6 bases and J by 5 bases. As DNA, the CDR3 is TGTGCCAGCAGGGACAGGGGGATCATCAACGAGCAGTACTTC. Protein product: CASRDRGIINEQYF. Using reference TRBV2 and TRBJ2-7 for the parts outside the CDR3, the full variable domain is EPEVTQTPSHQVTQMGQEVILRCVPISNHLYFYWYRQILGQKVEFLVSFYNNEISEKSEIFDDQFSVERPDGSNFTLKIRSTKLEDSAMYFCASRDRGIINEQYFGPGTRLTVT.

The chain employs TRBV19 and TRBJ2-7; the D is unclear. Germline V gene data show CDR1 as LNHDA and CDR2 as SQIVND (reference sequence). V was shortened by 2 bases and J by 6 bases, with 17 bases between the two germline ends. CDR3 length: 15 residues. The CDR3 DNA sequence: TGTGCCAGTAGTATAAGGGTAGCTCAAGGAGCCGAGCAGTACTTC. It is translated as CASSIRVAQGAEQYF.

The rearrangement joins TRBV7-2 to TRBJ2-1; no clear D. The CDR3 extends over 13 amino acids. The V end lost 1 base, the J end lost 6 bases, and 7 bases lay between the germline ends. The V gene's germline CDR1 is SGHTA and CDR2 FQGNSA. CDR3 bases: TGTGCCAGCAGCTTAGGTGGTGGCAATGAGCAGTTCTTC. This codes for CASSLGGGNEQFF.

This clone was seen more than once but under ten times. The chain combines TRBV11-2 with TRBJ2-7, with D possibly matching TRBD1 (6 bases). The CDR3 consists of 17 residues. Germline V gene sequence: CDR1 SGHAT, CDR2 FQNNGV. Trimming cost V 0 bases and J 8 bases, with 23 bases left between them. The CDR3 reads CASSLEDSLLVPYQQYF. The CDR3, as DNA: TGTGCCAGCAGCTTAGAGGACAGCCTATTGGTTCCTTACCAGCAGTACTTC.

This chain links TRBV7-2 with TRBJ2-1; D is perhaps TRBD1 (5 bases). V lost 4 bases and J lost 10, with 11 bases in between. Per germline, CDR1 SGHTA and CDR2 FQGNSA. The CDR3 has 12 amino acids. CDR3 sequence (DNA): TGTGCCAGCAGCTACCAGGGCAAAGAGCAGTTCTTC. Protein sequence: CASSYQGKEQFF.

This clone is a singleton in its sample. The chain links TRBV5-4 to TRBJ1-2; TRBD1 matches at 7 bases. Germline-derived CDR1 and CDR2 are SGHNT and YYREEE (reference sequence). The CDR3 consists of 13 residues. Losses at the gene ends were 3 bases for V and 7 bases for J; bases not matched to a gene: 6. The CDR3 nucleotides read TGTGCCAGCAGCTATGACAGGGTGTTTGGCTACACCTTC. Its translation: CASSYDRVFGYTF.